The T cell receptor (beta chain) described here comes from a study of spatial heterogeneity in lung cancer. For the study at large: Where present, follow-up PBMC were sequenced a median of about two years after resection. The average count in raw reads for each unique TCR and UMI combination exceeded nine appearances.

This CDR3 has 14 amino acids. V was clipped by 2 bases and J by 2 bases, with 8 bases between them. The germline gives CDR1 SGHTA, CDR2 FQGTGA. This clonotype occurred a few times. Time point meaning: blood at routine non-recurrence follow-up after resection. MiXCR, applied by TCRdb to the 5' RACE reads, yields one record per CDR3 protein. This sample has around 25,000 distinct CDR3 sequences, with 5% to 5.5% found just once. The TCR originated in a female donor with early-stage non-small cell lung cancer. V is TRBV7-3 and J is TRBJ2-3; perhaps TRBD1 as D (6 bases). The sample here was PBMCs, taken at follow-up. This CDR3 reads CASSLGQFTDTQYF. CDR3 in DNA: TGTGCCAGCAGCTTAGGACAGTTCACAGATACGCAGTATTTT. Based on the CDR3 plus reference TRBV7-3 and TRBJ2-3, the full variable domain is GAGVSQTPSNKVTEKGKYVELRCDPISGHTALYWYRQSLGQGPEFLIYFQGTGAADDSGLPNDRFFAVRPEGSVSTLKIQRTERGDSAVYLCASSLGQFTDTQYFGPGTRLTVL.